The 8 T cell receptor beta chains listed next were all sequenced from one sample in a study of identical twins. TCRdb used MiXCR to reprocess the 5' RACE reads, holding one entry per CDR3 protein. The sample shows 18,000 or so distinct CDR3 sequences, approximately 71% of them seen only once. The sequencing sample was made of memory (CD45RO+) T cells sorted from blood. The receptors shown here come from a woman aged 18-29 years in good health. This table probably holds off-target reads from a library built for another chain.

This clonotype was recorded a few times. This chain connects TRBV3-1 to TRBJ1-2; D gene ambiguous. Trimming pared 1 base from V and 8 bases from J, leaving 5 bases between. Germline V CDR1 and CDR2: LGHDT, YNNKEL (reference sequence). This CDR3 spans 11 amino acids. As DNA, the CDR3 is TGTGCCAGCAGCCAAGGGGGAGGCTACACCTTC. Amino acid sequence: CASSQGGGYTF.

The chain couples TRBV7-9 to TRBJ1-1; D might be TRBD1 (5 bases). The germline V gene has CDR1 SEHNR and CDR2 FQNEAQ (reference sequence). This CDR3 is built from 13 residues. Trimming shortened V by 2 bases and J by 5 bases, and 9 bases separated the two germline ends. The CDR3 DNA follows: TGTGCCAGCAGCTTATTACAGGCGACTGAAGCTTTCTTT. This sequence encodes CASSLLQATEAFF. Looking up the rest from reference TRBV7-9 and TRBJ1-1 gives the full variable domain: DTGVSQNPRHKITKRGQNVTFRCDPISEHNRLYWYRQTLGQGPEFLTYFQNEAQLEKSRLLSDRFSAERPKGSFSTLEIQRTEQGDSAMYLCASSLLQATEAFFGQGTRLTVV.

The chain is built from TRBV19 and TRBJ1-3; D might be TRBD1 (6 bases). Germline V gene lookup returns CDR1 LNHDA and CDR2 SQIVND (reference sequence). The CDR3 runs 15 residues. V was cut by 5 bases and J by 0 bases, with 11 bases left in between. The CDR3 DNA sequence: TGTGCCAGTAGTCCCCGGACAGACTCTGGAAACACCATATATTTT. Translated, it gives CASSPRTDSGNTIYF.

The rearrangement uses TRBV19 and TRBJ1-4; D ambiguous. Per germline, CDR1 LNHDA and CDR2 SQIVND (reference sequence). The ends were cut back, 6 bases at V and 0 bases at J, with 23 bases in the middle. CDR3 length: 19 residues. DNA of the CDR3: TGTGCCAGTAGCCTCCGGTCCCCATCGCCGAGCTCAACTAATGAAAAACTGTTTTTT. It yields the protein CASSLRSPSPSSTNEKLFF.

The chain employs TRBV28 and TRBJ2-3; D is undetermined. V was cut by 6 bases and J by 8 bases, with 18 bases left in between. CDR1 MDHEN and CDR2 SYDVKM come from the germline V gene. This CDR3 is built from 14 residues. DNA for the CDR3: TGTGCCAGCAGCCTACAACCCGCGCGGAGTACGCAGTATTTT. It translates to CASSLQPARSTQYF. The variable domain in full, completed from reference TRBV28 and TRBJ2-3, reads DVKVTQSSRYLVKRTGEKVFLECVQDMDHENMFWYRQDPGLGLRLIYFSYDVKMKEKGDIPEGYSVSREKKERFSLILESASTNQTSMYLCASSLQPARSTQYFGPGTRLTVL.

V is TRBV7-9 and J is TRBJ1-1; D is possibly TRBD1 (5 bases). Germline CDR1 and CDR2: SEHNR and FQNEAQ (reference sequence). The CDR3 is made up of 13 amino acids. Between the trimmed V and J ends, which lost 5 bases and 2 bases, there was a span of 9 bases. In DNA form, the CDR3 reads TGTGCCAGCAGCCACGACAGCAACACTGAAGCTTTCTTT. Translated, it gives CASSHDSNTEAFF.

The chain is built from TRBV19 and TRBJ1-5; D may be TRBD1 (6 bases). V was pared by 5 bases and J by 8 bases, with 16 bases between. This CDR3 has 14 amino acids. Germline V gives CDR1 LNHDA, CDR2 SQIVND (reference sequence). The CDR3 spells CASSRPGYREPQHF. The CDR3 DNA is TGTGCCAGTAGTCGACCGGGCTACAGGGAGCCCCAGCATTTT.

J is TRBJ2-3 and V is TRBV4-3; D uncertain. The CDR3 sequence is 13 residues long. Germline V gives CDR1 LGHNA, CDR2 YSLEER. V was shortened by 0 bases and J by 6 bases, with 7 bases between the two germline ends. CDR3 sequence: CASSQEWMDTQYF. The CDR3, as DNA: TGCGCCAGCAGCCAAGAATGGATGGATACGCAGTATTTT.